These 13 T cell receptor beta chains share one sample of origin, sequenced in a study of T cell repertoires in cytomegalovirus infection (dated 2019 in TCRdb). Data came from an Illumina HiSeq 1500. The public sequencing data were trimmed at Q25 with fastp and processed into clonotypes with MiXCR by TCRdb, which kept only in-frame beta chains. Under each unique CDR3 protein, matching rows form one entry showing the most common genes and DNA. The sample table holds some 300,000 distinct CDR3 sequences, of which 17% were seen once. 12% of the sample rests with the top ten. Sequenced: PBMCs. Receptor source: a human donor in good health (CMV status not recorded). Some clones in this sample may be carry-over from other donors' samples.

The CDR3 here is CASSRQTGNTEAFF. The CDR3 DNA reads TGTGCCAGCAGCCGCCAGACAGGGAACACTGAAGCTTTCTTT. The chain employs TRBV12-3 or TRBV12-4 and TRBJ1-1, with TRBD1 as a possible D gene (6 bases). This CDR3 is 14 amino acids long. V was trimmed by 6 bases and J by 1 base, leaving 12 bases between them.

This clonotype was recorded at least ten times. The CDR3 here is CASSLGAGNSRELFF. CDR3 coding DNA: TGTGCCAGCAGCTTAGGGGCAGGGAACTCCAGGGAGCTGTTTTTT. The gene calls are TRBV11-2 and TRBJ2-2, with D perhaps matching TRBD1 (5 bases). CDR3 length: 15 residues. The germline V gene has CDR1 SGHAT and CDR2 FQNNGV. V was pared by 1 base and J by 9 bases, with 15 bases between.

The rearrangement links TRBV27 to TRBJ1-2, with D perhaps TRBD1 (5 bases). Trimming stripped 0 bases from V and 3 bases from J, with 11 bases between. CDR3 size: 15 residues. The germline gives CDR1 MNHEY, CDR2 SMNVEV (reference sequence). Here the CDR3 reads CASSLSSRQYYGYTF. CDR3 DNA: TGTGCCAGCAGTTTATCGTCGAGACAGTACTATGGCTACACCTTC.

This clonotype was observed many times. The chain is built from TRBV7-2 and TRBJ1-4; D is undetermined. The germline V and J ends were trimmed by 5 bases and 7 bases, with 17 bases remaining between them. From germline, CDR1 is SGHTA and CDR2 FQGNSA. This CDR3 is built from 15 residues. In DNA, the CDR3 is TGTGCCAGCAGCCGAACGGGGTTGACGGGTGAAAAACTGTTTTTT. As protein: CASSRTGLTGEKLFF.

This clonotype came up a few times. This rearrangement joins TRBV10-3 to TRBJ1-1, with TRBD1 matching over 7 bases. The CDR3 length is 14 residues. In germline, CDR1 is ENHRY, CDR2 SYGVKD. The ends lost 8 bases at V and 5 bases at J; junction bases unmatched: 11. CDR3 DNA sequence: TGTGCCATCTCAAGTGAGGGGGCGCGGACTGAAGCTTTCTTT. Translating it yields CAISSEGARTEAFF.

CDR3 nucleotide sequence: TGTGCCAGTAGTATAGCAGGGGGCCCAGATACGCAGTATTTT. It yields the protein CASSIAGGPDTQYF. The chain combines TRBV19 with TRBJ2-3; 8 positions agree with TRBD1. The CDR3 has 14 amino acids. Germline lookup yields CDR1 LNHDA and CDR2 SQIVND (reference sequence). V lost 1 base and J lost 4; bases outside the gene matches: 1.

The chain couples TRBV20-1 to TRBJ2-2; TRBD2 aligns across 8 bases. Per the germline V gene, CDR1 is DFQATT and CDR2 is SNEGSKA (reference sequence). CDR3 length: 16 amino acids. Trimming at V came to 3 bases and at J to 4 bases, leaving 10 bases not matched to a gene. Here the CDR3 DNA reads TGCAGTGCTAGGCCCCAAACGGGGGGGTTCACCGGGGAGCTGTTTTTT. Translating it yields CSARPQTGGFTGELFF.

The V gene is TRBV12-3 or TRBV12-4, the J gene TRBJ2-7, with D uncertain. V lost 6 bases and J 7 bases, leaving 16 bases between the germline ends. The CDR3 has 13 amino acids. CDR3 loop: CASSVGPALEQYF. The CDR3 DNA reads TGTGCCAGCAGCGTTGGGCCTGCTTTAGAGCAGTACTTC.

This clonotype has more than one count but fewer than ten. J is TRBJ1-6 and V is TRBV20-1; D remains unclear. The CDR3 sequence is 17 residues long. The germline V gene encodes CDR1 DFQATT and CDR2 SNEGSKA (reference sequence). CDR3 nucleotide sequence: TGCGCATATATGGGAAGAGGCGGCCGCTCCTATAATTCACCCCTCCACTTT. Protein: CAYMGRGGRSYNSPLHF.

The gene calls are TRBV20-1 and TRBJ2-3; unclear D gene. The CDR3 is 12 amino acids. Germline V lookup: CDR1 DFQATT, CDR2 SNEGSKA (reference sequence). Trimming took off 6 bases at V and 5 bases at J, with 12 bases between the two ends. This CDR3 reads CSAADRLDTQYF. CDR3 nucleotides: TGCAGTGCCGCCGACCGTTTAGATACGCAGTATTTT.

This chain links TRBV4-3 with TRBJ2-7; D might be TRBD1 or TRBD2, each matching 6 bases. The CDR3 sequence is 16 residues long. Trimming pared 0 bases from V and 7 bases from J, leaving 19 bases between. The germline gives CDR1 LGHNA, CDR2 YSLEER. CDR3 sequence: CASSQDRSGGAGEQYF. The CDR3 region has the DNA TGCGCCAGCAGCCAAGATCGGTCTGGGGGCGCGGGAGAGCAGTACTTC.

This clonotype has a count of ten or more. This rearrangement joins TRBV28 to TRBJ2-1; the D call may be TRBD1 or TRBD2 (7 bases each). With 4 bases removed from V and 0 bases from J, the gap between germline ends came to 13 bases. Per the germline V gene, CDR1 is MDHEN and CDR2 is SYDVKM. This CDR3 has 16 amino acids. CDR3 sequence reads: CASSSQGGSSYNEQFF. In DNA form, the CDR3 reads TGTGCCAGCAGTTCCCAGGGGGGGAGCTCCTACAATGAGCAGTTCTTC. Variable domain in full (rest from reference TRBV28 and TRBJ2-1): DVKVTQSSRYLVKRTGEKVFLECVQDMDHENMFWYRQDPGLGLRLIYFSYDVKMKEKGDIPEGYSVSREKKERFSLILESASTNQTSMYLCASSSQGGSSYNEQFFGPGTRLTVL.

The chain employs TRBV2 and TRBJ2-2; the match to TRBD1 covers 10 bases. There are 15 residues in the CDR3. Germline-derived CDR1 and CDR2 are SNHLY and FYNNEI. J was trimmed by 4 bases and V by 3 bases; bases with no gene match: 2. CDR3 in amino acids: CASSDWTGGTGELFF. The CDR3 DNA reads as TGTGCCAGCAGTGACTGGACAGGGGGCACCGGGGAGCTGTTTTTT. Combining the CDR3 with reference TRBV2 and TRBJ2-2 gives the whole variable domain EPEVTQTPSHQVTQMGQEVILRCVPISNHLYFYWYRQILGQKVEFLVSFYNNEISEKSEIFDDQFSVERPDGSNFTLKIRSTKLEDSAMYFCASSDWTGGTGELFFGEGSRLTVL.